The TCR beta chain under discussion was sequenced for a study of blood T cell repertoires in COVID-19. Study in general: The United States, Italy and Spain were the sources of the acute and convalescent COVID-19 samples. From T cells, B-cell-depleted T cells, or PBMCs came the material, which was cDNA or gDNA.

Germline V CDR1 and CDR2: SGHTA, FQGNSA. V lost 5 bases to trimming and J lost 7 bases, with 18 bases between them. The CDR3 spans 15 residues. Source study methods: Quantification of nucleated cells was approximated via reference gene primer amplification. The repertoire was sequenced with immunoSEQ multiplex PCR; TCRdb's copy has only in-frame clones and lacks some. V, J and clone size are those of that table, while D and trimming were read from the DNA. This sample has 150,000 to 200,000 clones; 70% to 90% occur once, and the top ten carry roughly a tenth. Specimen: peripheral blood. This sequence was found in a human donor in a cohort sampled during active COVID-19. The rearrangement uses TRBV7-2 and TRBJ2-1; tentatively, D is TRBD2 (5 bases). Written as DNA, the CDR3 is TGTGCCAGCAGCCCGCTCATAGCGTACGAGAATGAGCAGTTCTTC. It translates to CASSPLIAYENEQFF. The variable domain in full, completed from reference TRBV7-2 and TRBJ2-1, reads GAGVSQSPSNKVTEKGKDVELRCDPISGHTALYWYRQSLGQGLEFLIYFQGNSAPDKSGLPSDRFSAERTGGSVSTLTIQRTQQEDSAVYLCASSPLIAYENEQFFGPGTRLTVL.